A selection of T cell receptor beta chains follows, all from one sample in a study of Graves' ophthalmopathy and Graves' hyperthyroidism. TCRdb itself ran the multiplex PCR reads through MiXCR, one entry per CDR3 protein. The repertoire includes 450,000 or so distinct CDR3 sequences, about an eighth of them detected once, and approximately 9.8% sits in the top ten. The sample was blood. The source is a woman under 40 with Graves' ophthalmopathy. CDR3s include the opening cysteine and the closing phenylalanine or tryptophan. Each record gives: CDR3 DNA, CDR3 protein, V gene, clone size, D gene, J gene. The D gene is left open where the match is weak. Clone size is not always given. Where it is, it says once, few, many or a class for expanded clones.

CDR3 DNA: TGCGCCAGCAGTGAGTCCGGACGTAGCCACTTT; CDR3 protein: CASSESGRSHF; V gene: TRBV10-2; clone size: many; D gene: NA; J gene: TRBJ1-6
CDR3 DNA: TGTGCCAGCAGTTCGTCTGGGGGACAGGGGAGTCAGCCCCAGCATTTT; CDR3 protein: CASSSSGGQGSQPQHF; V gene: TRBV6-5; clone size: many; D gene: TRBD1; J gene: TRBJ1-5
CDR3 DNA: TGTGCCAGCACTATGAGGGTAAAGGGTGGCACTGAAGCTTTCTTT; CDR3 protein: CASTMRVKGGTEAFF; V gene: TRBV6-1; clone size: NA; D gene: NA; J gene: TRBJ1-1
CDR3 DNA: TGCGCCAGCAGCCAAGCTCTGGGAGCCAAAAACATTCAGTACTTC; CDR3 protein: CASSQALGAKNIQYF; V gene: TRBV4-1; clone size: once; D gene: NA; J gene: TRBJ2-4
CDR3 DNA: TGTGCCAGCAGTTACGACGGGGAGGGATCACCCCTCCACTTT; CDR3 protein: CASSYDGEGSPLHF; V gene: TRBV6-5; clone size: many; D gene: NA; J gene: TRBJ1-6
CDR3 DNA: TGTGCCAGCAGTCAACTGGGGGGACTGCCCTATAATTCACCCCTCCACTTT; CDR3 protein: CASSQLGGLPYNSPLHF; V gene: TRBV6-1; clone size: NA; D gene: NA; J gene: TRBJ1-6
CDR3 DNA: TGTGCCAGCAGCCCGTTAGTAAGGACGCGGAGCTCCTACGAGCAGTACTTC; CDR3 protein: CASSPLVRTRSSYEQYF; V gene: TRBV4-2; clone size: NA; D gene: NA; J gene: TRBJ2-7
CDR3 DNA: TGTGCCAGCAGTCAGGGGGTTCGGGGGGAGCAGTACTTC; CDR3 protein: CASSQGVRGEQYF; V gene: TRBV7-2; clone size: many; D gene: NA; J gene: TRBJ2-7
CDR3 DNA: TGTGCCAGCGCCAGACAGTTACAACACTACGAGCAGTACTTC; CDR3 protein: CASARQLQHYEQYF; V gene: TRBV6-1; clone size: NA; D gene: NA; J gene: TRBJ2-7
CDR3 DNA: TGTGCCAGCAGCCCTTTCCCTACCTCAAACACCGGGGAGCTGTTTTTT; CDR3 protein: CASSPFPTSNTGELFF; V gene: TRBV27; clone size: NA; D gene: NA; J gene: TRBJ2-2
CDR3 DNA: TGTGCCAGCAGCCAAGTAGGGGGGCTGACTGAAGCTTTCTTT; CDR3 protein: CASSQVGGLTEAFF; V gene: TRBV4-2; clone size: few; D gene: NA; J gene: TRBJ1-1
CDR3 DNA: TGTGCCAGCAGTACCCCTGCCAGGGGGCGGAATCAGCCCCAGCATTTT; CDR3 protein: CASSTPARGRNQPQHF; V gene: TRBV28; clone size: many; D gene: TRBD1; J gene: TRBJ1-5
CDR3 DNA: TGTGCCACCAGTGGCGCCGGGACAGGGGTCTACGAGCAGTACTTC; CDR3 protein: CATSGAGTGVYEQYF; V gene: TRBV24-1; clone size: NA; D gene: TRBD1; J gene: TRBJ2-7
CDR3 DNA: TGTGCCAGCAGTACTAAACAGGGGGCGTCAAATCAGCCCCAGCATTTT; CDR3 protein: CASSTKQGASNQPQHF; V gene: TRBV2; clone size: many; D gene: TRBD1; J gene: TRBJ1-5
CDR3 DNA: TGTGCCACCAGTGATTTGCATCCCCGCACCGGGGAGCTGTTTTTT; CDR3 protein: CATSDLHPRTGELFF; V gene: TRBV24-1; clone size: many; D gene: NA; J gene: TRBJ2-2
CDR3 DNA: TGTGCCAGCAGACTACGGACAGGGGGCACCTACGAGCAGTACTTC; CDR3 protein: CASRLRTGGTYEQYF; V gene: TRBV7-8; clone size: NA; D gene: TRBD1; J gene: TRBJ2-7
CDR3 DNA: TGTGCCAGCAGCTTAGGAGGGACACACGAGACCAAGTACTTC; CDR3 protein: CASSLGGTHETKYF; V gene: TRBV11-2; clone size: few; D gene: NA; J gene: TRBJ2-5
CDR3 DNA: TGTGCCAGCGGTTACGACCCCCCAGGGAGCAATCAGCCCCAGCATTTT; CDR3 protein: CASGYDPPGSNQPQHF; V gene: TRBV6-5; clone size: many; D gene: NA; J gene: TRBJ1-5
CDR3 DNA: TGTGCCAGCAGCTTAGAGTCGAGCTCCTACGAGCAGTACTTC; CDR3 protein: CASSLESSSYEQYF; V gene: TRBV11-2; clone size: many; D gene: NA; J gene: TRBJ2-7
CDR3 DNA: TGTGCCAGCAGCACAACTAGCGGGAGCCCCGGGGAGCTGTTTTTT; CDR3 protein: CASSTTSGSPGELFF; V gene: TRBV7-6; clone size: NA; D gene: TRBD2; J gene: TRBJ2-2
CDR3 DNA: TGTGCCAGCAGCCCAGTAGGACTAGTGCCCGCCTACGAGCAGTACTTC; CDR3 protein: CASSPVGLVPAYEQYF; V gene: TRBV9; clone size: many; D gene: TRBD2; J gene: TRBJ2-7
CDR3 DNA: TGTGCCAGCACCGGGACAGCATACGAGCAGTACTTC; CDR3 protein: CASTGTAYEQYF; V gene: TRBV6-1; clone size: many; D gene: TRBD1; J gene: TRBJ2-7
CDR3 DNA: TGCAGTGCTAGAGATTCTAGCGGCTACGAGCAGTACTTC; CDR3 protein: CSARDSSGYEQYF; V gene: TRBV20-1; clone size: NA; D gene: TRBD2; J gene: TRBJ2-7
CDR3 DNA: TGTGCCAGCAGCTTAGTGGGGCCCACGACGCAGTATTTT; CDR3 protein: CASSLVGPTTQYF; V gene: TRBV7-2; clone size: NA; D gene: NA; J gene: TRBJ2-3
CDR3 DNA: TGCAGTGCTACTAGGGGGAGGCGTAAACGATTCTATGGCTACACCTTC; CDR3 protein: CSATRGRRKRFYGYTF; V gene: TRBV20-1; clone size: many; D gene: NA; J gene: TRBJ1-2
CDR3 DNA: TGTGCCAGCAGTTACACACTAGCGGGAGGCTCCTACAATGAGCAGTTCTTC; CDR3 protein: CASSYTLAGGSYNEQFF; V gene: TRBV6-5; clone size: many; D gene: TRBD2; J gene: TRBJ2-1
CDR3 DNA: TGTGCCAGCAGCTTTAGGACTAGCGGGAGGGCCGGAAGGGAGACCCAGTACTTC; CDR3 protein: CASSFRTSGRAGRETQYF; V gene: TRBV13; clone size: few; D gene: TRBD2; J gene: TRBJ2-5
CDR3 DNA: TGTGCCAGCAGCCAAGAAGGGTCTGCGCGAGCTTTCTTT; CDR3 protein: CASSQEGSARAFF; V gene: TRBV4-2; clone size: many; D gene: NA; J gene: TRBJ1-1
CDR3 DNA: TGCAGTGCCAATCCTAGCGGGGGTTACCAAGAGACCCAGTACTTC; CDR3 protein: CSANPSGGYQETQYF; V gene: TRBV20-1; clone size: NA; D gene: TRBD2; J gene: TRBJ2-5
CDR3 DNA: TGTGCCTGGGATGGAGCTTTCTTT; CDR3 protein: CAWDGAFF; V gene: TRBV30; clone size: many; D gene: NA; J gene: TRBJ1-1
CDR3 DNA: TGTGCCAGCAGCTTAGCAGTAGGCTATGGCTACACCTTC; CDR3 protein: CASSLAVGYGYTF; V gene: TRBV5-5; clone size: NA; D gene: NA; J gene: TRBJ1-2
CDR3 DNA: TGTGCCAGCAGTACGGGGGTGAACACTGAAGCTTTCTTT; CDR3 protein: CASSTGVNTEAFF; V gene: TRBV6-1; clone size: many; D gene: NA; J gene: TRBJ1-1
CDR3 DNA: TGTGCCACCAGCAGAGACCGGGGTAACGGGCAGCCCCAGCATTTT; CDR3 protein: CATSRDRGNGQPQHF; V gene: TRBV15; clone size: many; D gene: NA; J gene: TRBJ1-5
CDR3 DNA: TGTGTCAGCAGCCTCCACTACGAGCAGTACTTC; CDR3 protein: CVSSLHYEQYF; V gene: TRBV28; clone size: once; D gene: NA; J gene: TRBJ2-7
CDR3 DNA: TGTGCCAGTAGTCACAGGGTTGAAGGTAATTCACCCCTCCACTTT; CDR3 protein: CASSHRVEGNSPLHF; V gene: TRBV19; clone size: many; D gene: NA; J gene: TRBJ1-6
CDR3 DNA: TGTGCCATCAGTGAGTTAGGACTAGCGGTGGCTCGGGAGCAGTACTTC; CDR3 protein: CAISELGLAVAREQYF; V gene: TRBV10-3; clone size: many; D gene: TRBD2; J gene: TRBJ2-7
CDR3 DNA: TGTGCCACCAGTGATTTTACCACAGGTTCCTACGAGCAGTACTTC; CDR3 protein: CATSDFTTGSYEQYF; V gene: TRBV24-1; clone size: many; D gene: NA; J gene: TRBJ2-7
CDR3 DNA: TGTGCCTGGAATAGGGGGAGTCCCGGGGAGCTGTTTTTT; CDR3 protein: CAWNRGSPGELFF; V gene: TRBV30; clone size: many; D gene: NA; J gene: TRBJ2-2
CDR3 DNA: TGTGCCAGCAGCAAAAAAGTATACACCGGGGAGCTGTTTTTT; CDR3 protein: CASSKKVYTGELFF; V gene: TRBV12-3/TRBV12-4; clone size: NA; D gene: NA; J gene: TRBJ2-2
CDR3 DNA: TGTGCCAGCAGGGACACCTCCTACGAGCAGTACTTC; CDR3 protein: CASRDTSYEQYF; V gene: TRBV27; clone size: many; D gene: NA; J gene: TRBJ2-7
CDR3 DNA: TGTGCCACCAGTGACGGCTTTATGTACACCGGGGAGCTGTTTTTT; CDR3 protein: CATSDGFMYTGELFF; V gene: TRBV24-1; clone size: many; D gene: NA; J gene: TRBJ2-2
CDR3 DNA: TGCAGTGCTTTTGTGCCCGCTGGAAACACCATATATTTT; CDR3 protein: CSAFVPAGNTIYF; V gene: TRBV20-1; clone size: many; D gene: NA; J gene: TRBJ1-3
CDR3 DNA: TGTGCCAGCATCGTGACAGGTCCGAGCCCCTACGAGCAGTACTTC; CDR3 protein: CASIVTGPSPYEQYF; V gene: TRBV6-1; clone size: many; D gene: NA; J gene: TRBJ2-7
CDR3 DNA: TGTGCCAGCAGTTTAAGGCCCTCTGGGGCCAACGTCCTGACTTTC; CDR3 protein: CASSLRPSGANVLTF; V gene: TRBV6-5; clone size: many; D gene: NA; J gene: TRBJ2-6
CDR3 DNA: TGCGCCAGCAGGGATGGCAGGGGTTCGAACACTGAAGCTTTCTTT; CDR3 protein: CASRDGRGSNTEAFF; V gene: TRBV4-1; clone size: many; D gene: NA; J gene: TRBJ1-1
CDR3 DNA: TGTGCCAGCAGCCACAGGGTGGGGGACGAGCAGTACTTC; CDR3 protein: CASSHRVGDEQYF; V gene: TRBV28; clone size: many; D gene: NA; J gene: TRBJ2-7
CDR3 DNA: TGTGCCAGCAGACCCGTACTCACCGGGGAGCCGTTTTTT; CDR3 protein: CASRPVLTGEPFF; V gene: TRBV28; clone size: NA; D gene: NA; J gene: TRBJ2-2
CDR3 DNA: TGCAGCGCCCTGAGGGGTGGCTACACCTTC; CDR3 protein: CSALRGGYTF; V gene: TRBV20-1; clone size: many; D gene: NA; J gene: TRBJ1-2
CDR3 DNA: TGTGCCAGCAGTTACTCTATCGGGGTAGACGATCAGTACTTC; CDR3 protein: CASSYSIGVDDQYF; V gene: TRBV6-2/TRBV6-3; clone size: NA; D gene: NA; J gene: TRBJ2-7
CDR3 DNA: TGTGCCTGGATGACAGGAGACTATGGCTACACCTTC; CDR3 protein: CAWMTGDYGYTF; V gene: TRBV30; clone size: few; D gene: NA; J gene: TRBJ1-2
CDR3 DNA: TGTGCCAGCAGTTACGGGTCTCCCGGGCGATCGACCGGGGAGCTGTTTTTT; CDR3 protein: CASSYGSPGRSTGELFF; V gene: TRBV6-5; clone size: few; D gene: NA; J gene: TRBJ2-2
CDR3 DNA: TGCGCCAGCAGCTTGGCACCGCTCTTCGGCTTC; CDR3 protein: CASSLAPLFGF; V gene: TRBV5-1; clone size: few; D gene: NA; J gene: TRBJ1-2
CDR3 DNA: TGTGCCAGCAGCAAGGGACATCAGCAAGAGACCCAGTACTTC; CDR3 protein: CASSKGHQQETQYF; V gene: TRBV7-3; clone size: many; D gene: NA; J gene: TRBJ2-5
CDR3 DNA: TGTGCCAGCAGCTTAGGTGGTCCTGGGTTTATCTACGAGCAGTACTTC; CDR3 protein: CASSLGGPGFIYEQYF; V gene: TRBV11-2; clone size: many; D gene: NA; J gene: TRBJ2-7
CDR3 DNA: TGTGCCAGCAGCCACGGACTAGCGGGAAACACCGGGGAGCTGTTTTTT; CDR3 protein: CASSHGLAGNTGELFF; V gene: TRBV4-2; clone size: few; D gene: TRBD2; J gene: TRBJ2-2